This TCR beta chain comes out of a study of pediatric ulcerative colitis. The survey-level immunoSEQ assay was used. Here immunoSEQ multiplex PCR was the method, and the copy in TCRdb shows in-frame clones only, minus some. Of about 36,000 clones listed, roughly 83% were seen once; the top ten hold roughly 23%. The germline V gene encodes CDR1 SGHAT and CDR2 FQNNGV. V lost 7 bases to trimming and J lost 2 bases, with 15 bases between them. The CDR3 is 15 residues long. The sequence came from a girl aged 10 to 17 with moderate ulcerative colitis. The chain links TRBV11-2 to TRBJ2-1, with a weak D call TRBD2 (7 bases). What was sequenced was blood. The CDR3 nucleotides read TGTGCCAGCACTAGGGGGGGTAGCGCCTACAATGAGCAGTTCTTC. Translating it yields CASTRGGSAYNEQFF.